A single sample gave rise to the 25 T cell receptor beta chains below, sequenced in a study of technical replicates of blood from several donors. Measured with immunoSEQ multiplex PCR; TCRdb has only the in-frame clones, and not every one. The table has roughly 81,000 clones, 97% seen once. Sequencing input: T cells isolated from PBMCs. The receptors originated from a human donor in good health.

The chain has TRBV28 and TRBJ1-1; D is uncertain. V was shortened by 2 bases and J by 1 base, with 14 bases between the two germline ends. The CDR3 sequence is 16 residues long. The germline V gene has CDR1 MDHEN and CDR2 SYDVKM. CDR3 sequence (DNA): TGTGCCAGCAGTTTAGGCGGGTCCCTAAAGAACACTGAAGCTTTCTTT. Its translation: CASSLGGSLKNTEAFF.

The chain combines TRBV5-1 with TRBJ2-1; D perhaps matches TRBD2 (6 bases). The CDR3 extends over 16 amino acids. Germline values: CDR1 SGHRS, CDR2 YFSETQ. Trimming left V 0 bases short and J 2 bases short, with 12 bases between. Here the CDR3 DNA reads TGCGCCAGCAGCTTGGGGGGCGGGGAACCCTACAATGAGCAGTTCTTC. As protein: CASSLGGGEPYNEQFF. The full variable domain, with the rest looked up from reference TRBV5-1 and TRBJ2-1, is KAGVTQTPRYLIKTRGQQVTLSCSPISGHRSVSWYQQTPGQGLQFLFEYFSETQRNKGNFPGRFSGRQFSNSRSEMNVSTLELGDSALYLCASSLGGGEPYNEQFFGPGTRLTVL.

In its sample, this clone was seen once. The rearrangement joins TRBV11-2 to TRBJ1-1, with unresolved D. The CDR3 runs to 15 residues. The V gene's germline CDR1 is SGHAT and CDR2 FQNNGV. Trimming stripped 1 base from V and 4 bases from J, with 13 bases between. In DNA, the CDR3 is TGTGCCAGCAGCTTAGGAGGGCGCGGGTCCACTGAAGCTTTCTTT. Translating gives CASSLGGRGSTEAFF. Full variable domain (rest looked up from reference TRBV11-2 and TRBJ1-1): EAGVAQSPRYKIIEKRQSVAFWCNPISGHATLYWYQQILGQGPKLLIQFQNNGVVDDSQLPKDRFSAERLKGVDSTLKIQPAKLEDSAVYLCASSLGGRGSTEAFFGQGTRLTVV.

CDR3 nucleotides: TGCGCCACCTCAGAGGGAGGGCCACCTGAGCAGTTCTTC. It is translated as CATSEGGPPEQFF. The chain uses TRBV10-2 and TRBJ2-1; 7 positions match TRBD2. The CDR3 sequence is 13 residues long. Looked up from germline, CDR1 is WSHSY and CDR2 is SAAADI. V trimming: 10 bases; J trimming: 9 bases; junction bases outside the gene matches: 12.

Turning to this clone: Germline is not matched at one junction end, which may reflect a read error. The chain carries TRBV5-1 and TRBJ1-1, with unresolved D. The CDR3 sequence is 15 residues long. Per germline, CDR1 SGHRS and CDR2 YFSETQ. The CDR3 loop is CASSLTAPMKTEAFF. The CDR3, as DNA: TGCGCCAGCAGCTTGACAGCCCCGATGAAAACTGAAGCTTTCTTT.

This clone has just a few counts. V gene TRBV6-1 combines with J gene TRBJ2-1; D not resolved. Trimming took off 2 bases at V and 9 bases at J, with 11 bases between the two ends. Germline V lookup: CDR1 MNHNS, CDR2 SASEGT. CDR3 length: 13 amino acids. CDR3 nucleotide sequence: TGTGCCAGCAGTGAAATGGCAGTTGGTGAGCAGTTCTTC. Amino acids: CASSEMAVGEQFF.

The rearrangement links TRBV23-1 to TRBJ2-7, with 7 bases aligning to TRBD2. TRBV23-1 is annotated as an ORF whose role is uncertain. The CDR3 covers 16 residues. The V and J ends lost 3 bases and 2 bases, in that order; junction bases with no gene match: 10. The CDR3 nucleotides are TGCGCCAGCAGTCATCCCCCGGGACTAAAAGCCTACGAGCAGTACTTC. It yields the protein CASSHPPGLKAYEQYF.

This clone showed up just once. The genes are TRBV5-1 and TRBJ1-3; 7 bases are a match to TRBD1. Germline trimming cut 0 bases from V and 3 bases from J; bases unmatched to any gene: 3. CDR3 length: 15 amino acids. Looked up from germline, CDR1 is SGHRS and CDR2 is YFSETQ. The CDR3 sequence: CASSLETGSGNTIYF. In DNA, the CDR3 is TGCGCCAGCAGCTTGGAGACAGGGAGTGGAAACACCATATATTTT.

This chain connects TRBV4-1 to TRBJ1-5; D is unclear. CDR1 is MGHRA and CDR2 is YSYEKL in the germline V gene. V was cut by 4 bases and J by 5 bases, with 9 bases left in between. This CDR3 region has 13 residues. The CDR3 here is CASSPHEDQPQHF. In DNA form, the CDR3 reads TGCGCCAGCAGCCCTCATGAGGATCAGCCCCAGCATTTT.

A single count supports this clone. In DNA, the CDR3 is TGTGCCAGCAGCCGGGACAGCCAGAACACTGAAGCTTTCTTT. Protein sequence: CASSRDSQNTEAFF. The chain carries TRBV7-2 and TRBJ1-1, with 7 bases aligning to TRBD1. The trim removed 5 bases at V and 1 base at J, leaving 4 bases unmatched. The germline gives CDR1 SGHTA, CDR2 FQGNSA. The CDR3 length is 14 residues.

The rearrangement joins TRBV27 to TRBJ2-3, with 9 bases fitting TRBD1. The CDR3 contains 15 residues. After removal of 5 bases from V and 5 bases from J, the junction contained 8 bases not matched to a gene. Germline loops: CDR1 MNHEY, CDR2 SMNVEV (reference sequence). The CDR3 region is CASSTSGTGKDTQYF. In DNA, the CDR3 is TGTGCCAGCAGTACGTCCGGGACAGGGAAAGATACGCAGTATTTT.

The CDR3 sequence: CASSSPGTLTYEQYF. The DNA for the CDR3 is TGTGCCAGCAGCTCCCCCGGGACTCTCACCTACGAGCAGTACTTC. The rearrangement links TRBV7-2 to TRBJ2-7; maybe TRBD2 (6 bases). CDR1 SGHTA and CDR2 FQGNSA come from the germline V gene. Trimming shortened V by 4 bases and J by 2 bases, and 15 bases separated the two germline ends. The CDR3 spans 15 residues.

This chain links TRBV19 with TRBJ2-3; the D is unclear. Germline V gene lookup returns CDR1 LNHDA and CDR2 SQIVND (reference sequence). This CDR3 has 15 residues. V shed 3 bases and J shed 3 bases, with 13 bases lying between them. The CDR3 DNA follows: TGTGCCAGTAGTATCCGAGGCGGCCCTACAGATACGCAGTATTTT. Translated, it gives CASSIRGGPTDTQYF.

This clone appeared once. The V call is TRBV10-3, the J call TRBJ2-7, with TRBD1 identical over 7 bases. CDR1 ENHRY and CDR2 SYGVKD come from the germline V gene. This CDR3 region has 16 residues. With 4 bases clipped from V and 2 bases from J, the junction kept 11 bases outside the gene matches. Written as DNA, the CDR3 is TGTGCCATCAGTGGGCAGGGGGTCGGATCCACCTACGAGCAGTACTTC. Protein sequence: CAISGQGVGSTYEQYF.

This chain joins TRBV6-5 and TRBJ2-2; no clear D. From germline, CDR1 is MNHEY and CDR2 SVGAGI. Trimming cost V 0 bases and J 1 base, with 3 bases left between them. The CDR3 extends over 14 amino acids. CDR3 DNA: TGTGCCAGCAGTTACTCTCTGAACACCGGGGAGCTGTTTTTT. Protein: CASSYSLNTGELFF.

This clone has a single count. The chain has TRBV4-1 and TRBJ2-7; possibly TRBD2 for D (5 bases). The CDR3 is made up of 16 amino acids. V lost 1 base to trimming and J lost 2 bases, with 15 bases between them. CDR1 and CDR2 (germline): MGHRA, YSYEKL. CDR3 residues: CASSQAPGVDAYEQYF. The CDR3 coding sequence is TGCGCCAGCAGCCAAGCCCCCGGGGTTGATGCCTACGAGCAGTACTTC.

The chain employs TRBV29-1 and TRBJ2-7, with 7 bases fitting TRBD1. V trimming: 8 bases; J trimming: 2 bases; junction bases outside the gene matches: 6. Germline CDR1 and CDR2: SQVTM and ANQGSEA. CDR3 length equals 12 residues. CDR3 protein: CSITGQTYEQYF. The CDR3 DNA sequence: TGCAGCATTACGGGACAGACCTACGAGCAGTACTTC.

V and J are TRBV11-3 and TRBJ1-1; TRBD1 aligns across 10 bases. Germline V gives CDR1 SGHNT, CDR2 YENEEA. Germline trimming cut 6 bases from V and 2 bases from J; bases unmatched to any gene: 6. The CDR3 has 15 residues. CDR3 loop: CASRPGQGFNTEAFF. Written as DNA, the CDR3 is TGTGCCAGCAGACCGGGACAGGGGTTTAACACTGAAGCTTTCTTT. Together with reference TRBV11-3 and TRBJ1-1, the CDR3 gives the full variable domain: EAGVVQSPRYKIIEKKQPVAFWCNPISGHNTLYWYLQNLGQGPELLIRYENEEAVDDSQLPKDRFSAERLKGVDSTLKIQPAELGDSAVYLCASRPGQGFNTEAFFGQGTRLTVV.

The chain employs TRBV18 and TRBJ2-7, with 9 bases fitting TRBD2. With 0 bases clipped from V and 2 bases from J, the junction kept 11 bases outside the gene matches. The CDR3 loop spans 18 amino acids. Looked up from germline, CDR1 is KGHSH and CDR2 is LQKENI. CDR3 DNA: TGTGCCAGCTCACCACCGGTGCGGGGGGGCATCTTGACCTACGAGCAGTACTTC. Translating gives CASSPPVRGGILTYEQYF.

This clone occurred once. J is TRBJ1-1 and V is TRBV6-1, with D unresolved. The CDR3 length is 11 residues. The V gene's germline CDR1 is MNHNS and CDR2 SASEGT. Trimming took off 5 bases at V and 11 bases at J, with 12 bases between the two ends. CDR3 sequence: CASSSTQMAFF. In DNA form, the CDR3 reads TGTGCCAGCAGTTCAACCCAGATGGCTTTCTTT.

The V call is TRBV28, the J call TRBJ2-7; 7 bases align to TRBD1. Germline loops: CDR1 MDHEN, CDR2 SYDVKM. V was clipped by 8 bases and J by 2 bases; unmatched bases: 6. This CDR3 region has 13 residues. CDR3 region: CASVQTGPYEQYF. The CDR3 nucleotides read TGTGCCAGCGTCCAGACAGGGCCCTACGAGCAGTACTTC.

V and J are TRBV11-2 and TRBJ2-5, with D possibly matching TRBD1 (5 bases). Germline V CDR1 and CDR2: SGHAT, FQNNGV. Trimming took 4 bases from V and 5 from J, leaving 17 bases between them. The CDR3 is 15 residues long. The CDR3 DNA reads TGTGCCAGCAGCTCTATGGACGGCAGGGCGGAGACCCAGTACTTC. Its translation: CASSSMDGRAETQYF. The whole variable domain, remainder taken from reference TRBV11-2 and TRBJ2-5, is EAGVAQSPRYKIIEKRQSVAFWCNPISGHATLYWYQQILGQGPKLLIQFQNNGVVDDSQLPKDRFSAERLKGVDSTLKIQPAKLEDSAVYLCASSSMDGRAETQYFGPGTRLLVL.

V gene TRBV6-1 combines with J gene TRBJ1-2, with D unresolved. The CDR3 covers 15 residues. From germline, CDR1 is MNHNS and CDR2 SASEGT. V gave up 4 bases and J gave up 3 bases, with 15 bases separating them. The CDR3 DNA reads TGTGCCAGCAGTGGCGGGAGGGCCGGAGACTATGGCTACACCTTC. Protein: CASSGGRAGDYGYTF.

The rearrangement joins TRBV27 to TRBJ1-5; no clear D. The CDR3 length is 17 residues. V was trimmed by 5 bases and J by 1 base, leaving 18 bases between them. The germline V gene has CDR1 MNHEY and CDR2 SMNVEV (reference sequence). CDR3 coding DNA: TGTGCCAGCAGTCTTCATCCTACCGGGTCGAGCAATCAGCCCCAGCATTTT. It specifies CASSLHPTGSSNQPQHF.

In this sample, this clone turned up once. The rearrangement uses TRBV28 and TRBJ1-4; a weak D match, TRBD1 (5 bases). CDR3 length: 15 amino acids. V lost 4 bases and J 5 bases, leaving 14 bases between the germline ends. Per the germline V gene, CDR1 is MDHEN and CDR2 is SYDVKM. The CDR3 spells CASSSAGPRNEKLFF. In DNA form, the CDR3 reads TGTGCCAGCAGTTCTGCGGGACCGCGCAATGAAAAACTGTTTTTT.